Given below is one T cell receptor beta chain in context. This receptor's antigen is unknown. Per-base quality was not reported, and no clone a single base away is much larger than it. In the study, sorted CD4+ and CD8+ blood T cells from patients with severe aplastic anemia and from healthy subjects underwent deep sequencing of TCR repertoires. Ficoll-Paque density gradient centrifugation was used to isolate peripheral blood mononuclear cells. Before DNA extraction, CD4+ and CD8+ T cells were sorted with FACS or magnetic beads. The data are from a study of CD8+CD57+ T cells in acquired aplastic anemia (dated by TCRdb to the late 2010s). Regarding the complete study: DNA extracted from sorted CD4+ and CD8+ cells had a mean of around 3 ug, with a range of about 0.2 to 30 ug.

Spanning cysteine to phenylalanine, the CDR3 consists of 15 amino acids. Only the CDR3 DNA stays, 45 bases, in frame from base 1. V is cut by 11 bases and J by 7 bases, and the space between the germline ends is 25 bases. CDR1 KGHDR and CDR2 SFDVKD were looked up in the germline V gene. TCR beta VDJ combination and CDR3 sequence profiling used genomic DNA as the template. An Illumina HiSeq 2000 was used for TCR repertoire sequencing. Per the original workflow: Repertoires were assessed using TRBV/TRBJ rearrangement plots, CDR3 size and DJ length profiles, and Simpson's diversity index. The most abundant DNA sequence in the deep sequencing data was taken as the immunodominant clone. CDR3 amino acid sequences were screened for sharing across subjects and compared with published repertoires and the VDJdb database. TCRdb redid the processing of the public reads, applying fastp at Q25 and MiXCR, and retained in-frame beta chains. Entries that share a CDR3 protein sequence are merged under the most common genes and DNA. TCRdb assigned the V and J calls; the authors' analysis was not used. Present in this sample are 250,000 to 350,000 distinct CDR3 sequences, roughly half of which were seen just once. The ten largest clonotypes hold roughly 8% of the sample.

The investigation overall reported the following: Around 30 CD8+ CDR3 sequences were shared between patients and controls but appeared highly expressed in patients and within their immunodominant clones. CD8+ Simpson's diversity did not differ significantly between patients and healthy controls (P=0.060).

The source material was sorted CD4+, CD8+, or CD8+CD57+ T cells (not recorded which) from PBMCs. The rearranged segments are TRBV24-1 and TRBJ2-5; the D segment could be TRBD2, given 6 matching bases. This clonotype was obtained from a human donor with severe aplastic anemia or a healthy control (not recorded which). CDR3 reads: CASSIDTGVRGTQYF. The sequenced DNA is TGTGCCAGCAGCATCGACACGGGAGTCCGGGGGACCCAGTACTTC.